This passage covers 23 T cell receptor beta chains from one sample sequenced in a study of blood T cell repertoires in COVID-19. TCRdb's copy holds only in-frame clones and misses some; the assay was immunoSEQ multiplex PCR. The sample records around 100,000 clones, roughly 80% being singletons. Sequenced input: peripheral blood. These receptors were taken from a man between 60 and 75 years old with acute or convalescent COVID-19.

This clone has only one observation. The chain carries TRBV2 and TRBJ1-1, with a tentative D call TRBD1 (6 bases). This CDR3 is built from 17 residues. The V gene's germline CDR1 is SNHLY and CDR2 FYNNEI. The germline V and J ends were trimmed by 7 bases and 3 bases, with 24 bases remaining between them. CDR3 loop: CASTQLGAWAEDTEAFF. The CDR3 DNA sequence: TGTGCCAGCACTCAGCTGGGGGCGTGGGCCGAGGACACTGAAGCTTTCTTT. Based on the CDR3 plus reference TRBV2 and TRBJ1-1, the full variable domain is EPEVTQTPSHQVTQMGQEVILRCVPISNHLYFYWYRQILGQKVEFLVSFYNNEISEKSEIFDDQFSVERPDGSNFTLKIRSTKLEDSAMYFCASTQLGAWAEDTEAFFGQGTRLTVV.

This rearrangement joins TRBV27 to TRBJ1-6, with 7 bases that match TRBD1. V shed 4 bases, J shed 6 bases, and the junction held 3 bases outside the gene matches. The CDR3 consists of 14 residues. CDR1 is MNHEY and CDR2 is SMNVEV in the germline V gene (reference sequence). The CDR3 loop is CASSWTGTNSPLHF. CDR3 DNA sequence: TGTGCCAGCAGTTGGACAGGCACTAATTCACCCCTCCACTTT.

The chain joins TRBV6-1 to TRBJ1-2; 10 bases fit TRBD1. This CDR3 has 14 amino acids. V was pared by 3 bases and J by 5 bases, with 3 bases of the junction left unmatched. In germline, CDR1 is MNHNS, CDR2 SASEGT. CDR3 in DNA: TGTGCCAGCAGTGAGACAGGGGGCGGTTATGGCTACACCTTC. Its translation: CASSETGGGYGYTF.

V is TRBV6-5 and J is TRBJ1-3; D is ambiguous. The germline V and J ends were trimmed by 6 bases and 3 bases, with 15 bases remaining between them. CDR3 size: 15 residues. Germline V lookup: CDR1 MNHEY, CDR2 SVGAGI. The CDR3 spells CASSKAATLGNTIYF. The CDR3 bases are TGTGCCAGCAGCAAGGCCGCGACACTTGGAAACACCATATATTTT.

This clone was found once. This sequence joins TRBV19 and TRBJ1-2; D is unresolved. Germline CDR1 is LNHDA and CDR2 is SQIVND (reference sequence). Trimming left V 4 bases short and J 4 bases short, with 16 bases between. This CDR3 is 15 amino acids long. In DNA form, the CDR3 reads TGTGCCAGTAGTACGGAGGGAGACGGTCCCTATGGCTACACCTTC. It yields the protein CASSTEGDGPYGYTF.

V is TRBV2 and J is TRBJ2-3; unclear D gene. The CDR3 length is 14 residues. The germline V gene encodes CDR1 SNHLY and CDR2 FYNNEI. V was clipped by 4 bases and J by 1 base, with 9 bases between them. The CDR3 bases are TGTGCCAGCAGTGTCCCGACTGGCACAGATACGCAGTATTTT. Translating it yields CASSVPTGTDTQYF.

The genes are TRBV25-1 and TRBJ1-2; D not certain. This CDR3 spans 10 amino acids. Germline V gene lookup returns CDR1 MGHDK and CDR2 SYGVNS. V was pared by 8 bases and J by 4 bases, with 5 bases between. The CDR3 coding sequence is TGTGCCAGCTACGGCTATGGCTACACCTTC. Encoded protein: CASYGYGYTF.

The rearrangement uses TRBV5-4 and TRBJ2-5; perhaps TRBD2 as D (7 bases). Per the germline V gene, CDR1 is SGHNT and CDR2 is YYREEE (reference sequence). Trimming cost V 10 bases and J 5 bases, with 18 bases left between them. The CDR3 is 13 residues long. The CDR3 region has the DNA TGTGCCGTAGCTGCGGGGGCGGGCGAGACCCAGTACTTC. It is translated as CAVAAGAGETQYF.

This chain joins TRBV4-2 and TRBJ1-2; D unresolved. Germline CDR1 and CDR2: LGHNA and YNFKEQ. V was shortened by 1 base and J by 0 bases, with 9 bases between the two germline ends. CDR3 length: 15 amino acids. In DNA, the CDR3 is TGTGCCAGCAGCCAAGGGTCCGAGACTAACTATGGCTACACCTTC. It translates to CASSQGSETNYGYTF.

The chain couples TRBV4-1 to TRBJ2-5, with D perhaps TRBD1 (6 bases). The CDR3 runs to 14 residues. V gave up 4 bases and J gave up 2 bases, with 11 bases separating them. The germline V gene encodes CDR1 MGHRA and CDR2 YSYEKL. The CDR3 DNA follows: TGCGCCAGCAGCCTCCGGGACACACAAGAGACCCAGTACTTC. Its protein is CASSLRDTQETQYF.

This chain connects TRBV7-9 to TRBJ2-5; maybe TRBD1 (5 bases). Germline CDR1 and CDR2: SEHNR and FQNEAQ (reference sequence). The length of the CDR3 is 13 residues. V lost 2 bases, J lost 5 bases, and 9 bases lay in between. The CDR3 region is CASSLWPGETQYF. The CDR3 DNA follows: TGTGCCAGCAGCTTATGGCCAGGGGAGACCCAGTACTTC.

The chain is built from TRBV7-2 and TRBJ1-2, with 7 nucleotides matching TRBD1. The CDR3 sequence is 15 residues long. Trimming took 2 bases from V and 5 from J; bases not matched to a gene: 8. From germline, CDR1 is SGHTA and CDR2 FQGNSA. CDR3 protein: CASSLSGRGYYGYTF. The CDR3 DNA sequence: TGTGCCAGCAGCTTAAGCGGCAGGGGGTATTATGGCTACACCTTC.

CDR3 DNA: TGCGCCAGCAGCCAACGACAGGGGGGCAATCAGCCCCAGCATTTT. Protein: CASSQRQGGNQPQHF. The chain employs TRBV4-1 and TRBJ1-5, with 9 bases identical to TRBD1. The CDR3 has 15 amino acids. Germline V gives CDR1 MGHRA, CDR2 YSYEKL. J was trimmed by 2 bases and V by 2 bases; bases with no gene match: 1.

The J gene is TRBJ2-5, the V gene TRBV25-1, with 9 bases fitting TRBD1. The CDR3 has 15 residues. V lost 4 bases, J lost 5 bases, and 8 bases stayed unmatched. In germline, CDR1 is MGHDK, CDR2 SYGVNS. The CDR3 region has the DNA TGTGCCAGCAGTGGGACAGGGGTAGTCGGGGAGACCCAGTACTTC. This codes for CASSGTGVVGETQYF.

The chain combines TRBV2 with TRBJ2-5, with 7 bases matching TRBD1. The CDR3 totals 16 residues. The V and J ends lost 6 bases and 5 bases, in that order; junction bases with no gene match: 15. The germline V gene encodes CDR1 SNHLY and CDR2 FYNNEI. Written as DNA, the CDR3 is TGTGCCAGCAGCACCACCCGACAGGGAGTCGGGGAGACCCAGTACTTC. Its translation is CASSTTRQGVGETQYF.

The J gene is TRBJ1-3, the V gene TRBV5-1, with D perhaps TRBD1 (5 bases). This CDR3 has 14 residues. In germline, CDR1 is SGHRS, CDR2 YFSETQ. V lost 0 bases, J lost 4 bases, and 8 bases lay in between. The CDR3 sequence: CASSLEAGGNTIYF. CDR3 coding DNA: TGCGCCAGCAGCTTGGAAGCAGGGGGAAACACCATATATTTT. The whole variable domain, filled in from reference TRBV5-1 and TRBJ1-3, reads KAGVTQTPRYLIKTRGQQVTLSCSPISGHRSVSWYQQTPGQGLQFLFEYFSETQRNKGNFPGRFSGRQFSNSRSEMNVSTLELGDSALYLCASSLEAGGNTIYFGEGSWLTVV.

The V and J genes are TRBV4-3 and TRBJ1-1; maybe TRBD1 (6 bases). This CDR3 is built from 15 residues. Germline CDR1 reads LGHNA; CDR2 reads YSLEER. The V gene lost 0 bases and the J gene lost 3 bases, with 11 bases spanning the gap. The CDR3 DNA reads TGCGCCAGCAGCCAAGATACGGCAGGGGACACTGAAGCTTTCTTT. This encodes CASSQDTAGDTEAFF.

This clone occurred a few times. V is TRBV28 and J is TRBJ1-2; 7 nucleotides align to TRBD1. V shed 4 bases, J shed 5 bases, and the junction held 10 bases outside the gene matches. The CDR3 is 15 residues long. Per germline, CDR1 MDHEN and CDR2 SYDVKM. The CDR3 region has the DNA TGTGCCAGCAGTTGGGACCTGACAGGGAAATATGGCTACACCTTC. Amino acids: CASSWDLTGKYGYTF.

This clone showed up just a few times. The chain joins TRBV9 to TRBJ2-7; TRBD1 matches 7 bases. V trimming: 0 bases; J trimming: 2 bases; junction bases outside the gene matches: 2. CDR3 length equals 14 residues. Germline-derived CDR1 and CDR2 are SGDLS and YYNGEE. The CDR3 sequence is CASSVGDSPYEQYF. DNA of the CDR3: TGTGCCAGCAGCGTAGGGGACAGTCCCTACGAGCAGTACTTC.

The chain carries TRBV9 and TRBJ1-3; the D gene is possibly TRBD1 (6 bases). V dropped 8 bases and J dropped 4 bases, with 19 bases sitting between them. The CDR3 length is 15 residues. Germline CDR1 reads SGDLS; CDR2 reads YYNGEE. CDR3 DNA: TGTGCCAGTGGGGCAGGGGTCACGTCAGGAAACACCATATATTTT. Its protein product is CASGAGVTSGNTIYF.

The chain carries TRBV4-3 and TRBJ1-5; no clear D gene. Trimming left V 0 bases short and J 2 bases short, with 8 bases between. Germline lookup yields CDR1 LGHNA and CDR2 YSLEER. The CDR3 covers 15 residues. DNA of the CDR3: TGCGCCAGCAGCCAAGATTGGAGGGGCAATCAGCCCCAGCATTTT. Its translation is CASSQDWRGNQPQHF.

Here the CDR3 DNA reads TGTGCCTGGAGTAGGGGGACAGGGGGGACTGAAGCTTTCTTT. It encodes CAWSRGTGGTEAFF. The chain links TRBV30 to TRBJ1-1, with 11 bases that match TRBD1. CDR1 is GTSNPN and CDR2 is SVGIG in the germline V gene (reference sequence). Trimming took 2 bases from V and 5 from J; bases not matched to a gene: 4. The CDR3 loop spans 14 amino acids.

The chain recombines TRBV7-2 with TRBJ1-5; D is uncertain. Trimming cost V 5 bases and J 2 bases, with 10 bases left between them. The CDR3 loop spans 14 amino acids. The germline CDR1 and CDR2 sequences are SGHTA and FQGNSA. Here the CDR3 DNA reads TGTGCCAGCAGCCCCCAGTATGGCAATCAGCCCCAGCATTTT. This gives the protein CASSPQYGNQPQHF.